This record looks at one T cell receptor (beta chain) sequence and its context. Its antigen is unidentified. This record comes from a study of cytomegalovirus exposure and HLA in healthy donors. Whole-study results and caveats: Researchers had no immune exposure information except CMV serostatus available.

PCR employed 60 Vbeta and 13 Jbeta primers. Profiling relied on immunoSEQ multiplex PCR, and the TCRdb table lists in-frame clones only, not all of them. The data show approximately 160,000 clones, about two thirds seen once. The V gene's germline CDR1 is MNHEY and CDR2 SVGAGI. The CDR3 contains 14 residues. This clonotype was obtained from a woman aged 18-35 years in good health and CMV-seropositive. The rearrangement uses TRBV6-5 and TRBJ2-2; 7 bases map to TRBD1. The DNA end favors TRBJ1-3, so the J call may be wrong. Sequenced: PBMCs. DNA for the CDR3: TGTGCCAGCAGCAGAACAGGGGCCGGAAACACCATATATTTT. As protein: CASSRTGAGNTIYF.